Below, 9 T cell receptor beta chains from the same sample are listed, as sequenced in a study of blood T cells in healthy people across ages (dated by TCRdb to 2014 to 2015). Libraries were made using 5' RACE. A second PCR of about 7 to 12 cycles was run with a J-beta primer mix and a sample-barcoded 5' primer. TCRdb handled the public reads itself, with Q25 trimming in fastp and clone calling in MiXCR, and kept productive beta chains. Duplicate CDR3 protein sequences are folded into a single record with the most common DNA and genes. The sample contains some 1,800,000 distinct CDR3 sequences, 30% to 40% of them found a single time. More than 20% of the sample belongs to the ten largest clones. The specimen sequenced was blood. The receptors were gathered from a human donor in good health.

This clonotype was found a few times. CDR3 bases: TGTGCCAGCTCCACGGTATCGAGCGGGGGGGCCTTTTACAATGAGCAGTTCTTC. This codes for CASSTVSSGGAFYNEQFF. V usage is TRBV18 and J usage is TRBJ2-1; 10 bases fit TRBD2. V shed 6 bases, J shed 4 bases, and the junction held 15 bases outside the gene matches. This CDR3 spans 18 amino acids. Germline V gene lookup returns CDR1 KGHSH and CDR2 LQKENI.

The chain links TRBV7-9 to TRBJ1-1; 8 positions match TRBD1. From germline, CDR1 is SEHNR and CDR2 FQNEAQ (reference sequence). After removal of 5 bases from V and 3 bases from J, the junction contained 5 bases not matched to a gene. The length of the CDR3 is 14 residues. The CDR3 DNA is TGTGCCAGCAGCACTACGACAGGGGACACTGAAGCTTTCTTT. Translating it yields CASSTTTGDTEAFF.

The table lists this clonotype with a few counts. The V and J genes are TRBV20-1 and TRBJ1-5; no reliable D call. The CDR3 runs 15 residues. Between the trimmed V and J ends, which lost 0 bases and 3 bases, there was a span of 12 bases. Germline CDR1 is DFQATT and CDR2 is SNEGSKA (reference sequence). In DNA form, the CDR3 reads TGCAGTGCTAGAGATTCAGGCGGTTACAATCAGCCCCAGCATTTT. It codes for CSARDSGGYNQPQHF.

This clonotype appeared a few times. This chain connects TRBV4-2 to TRBJ1-5; weak D call: TRBD1 (5 bases). Germline loops: CDR1 LGHNA, CDR2 YNFKEQ. The CDR3 totals 16 residues. V was clipped by 6 bases and J by 0 bases, with 15 bases between them. CDR3 in amino acids: CASSLTQATSNQPQHF. CDR3 in DNA: TGTGCCAGCAGTCTAACACAGGCGACTAGCAATCAGCCCCAGCATTTT.

This clonotype was seen a few times. J is TRBJ1-5 and V is TRBV27; weak D call: TRBD1 (5 bases). Trimming cost V 1 base and J 4 bases, with 11 bases left between them. The germline gives CDR1 MNHEY, CDR2 SMNVEV (reference sequence). The CDR3 extends over 15 amino acids. CDR3 residues: CASSLLNRPNQPQHF. The CDR3 DNA follows: TGTGCCAGCAGTTTATTAAACAGGCCAAATCAGCCCCAGCATTTT.

This clonotype was recorded a few times. The chain combines TRBV4-2 with TRBJ2-1, with 10 bases lining up with TRBD2. Trimming removed 3 bases from V and 7 bases from J; junction bases left unmatched: 9. This CDR3 has 16 residues. Germline CDR1 LGHNA, CDR2 YNFKEQ. CDR3 residues: CASSHSERGGHNEQFF. The CDR3, as DNA: TGTGCCAGCAGCCATAGTGAGCGGGGGGGTCATAATGAGCAGTTCTTC.

The rearrangement links TRBV4-3 to TRBJ2-4, with D possibly matching TRBD1 (5 bases). The DNA end favors TRBJ2-7, so the J call may be wrong. The CDR3 runs 15 residues. In germline, CDR1 is LGHNA, CDR2 YSLEER. As DNA, the CDR3 is TGCGCCAGCAGCCAAGCCATCGCAGGGAACTACGAGCAGTACTTC. It encodes CASSQAIAGNYEQYF.

In its sample, this clonotype was seen a few times. This could be a read error, since a much larger clone is one nucleotide away. The chain joins TRBV6-4 to TRBJ2-3, with D perhaps TRBD1 or TRBD2 (5 bases each). The germline V and J ends were trimmed by 7 bases and 2 bases, with 13 bases remaining between them. Germline V CDR1 and CDR2: MRHNA, SNTAGT. The CDR3 extends over 14 amino acids. CDR3: CASKGRADTDTQYF. The DNA of the CDR3 is TGTGCCAGCAAGGGACGGGCTGACACAGATACGCAGTATTTT.

This clonotype was counted many times. An end of the junction does not agree with germline; a read error may underlie this. This chain uses TRBV5-1 with TRBJ2-7; D unresolved. The CDR3 is made up of 12 amino acids. Germline V lookup: CDR1 SGHRS, CDR2 YFSETQ. For the CDR3, the DNA is TGTGCCAGCTCACCAGACACCTACGAGCAGTACTTC. Encoded protein: CASSPDTYEQYF. Looking up the rest from reference TRBV5-1 and TRBJ2-7 gives the full variable domain: KAGVTQTPRYLIKTRGQQVTLSCSPISGHRSVSWYQQTPGQGLQFLFEYFSETQRNKGNFPGRFSGRQFSNSRSEMNVSTLELGDSALYLCASSPDTYEQYFGPGTRLTVT.